A selection of T cell receptor beta chains follows, all from one sample in a study of human T cells and chemical hapten exposure. One entry per CDR3 protein, called by TCRdb with MiXCR from the RACE reads. The sample contains tens of thousands of distinct CDR3 sequences, more than 8.5% of which appear only once. Sequenced material: whole blood, taken in connection with sensitization to the hapten diphenylcyclopropenone (DPC). The origin of the receptors is a woman aged 40 to 50 with alopecia areata. Some clones in this sample may be carry-over from other donors' samples. CDR3s leave out the opening cysteine and the closing phenylalanine or tryptophan. Each record gives: clone size, J gene, V gene, CDR3 protein. A row's size may be missing; if present it is once, few, many or a size class.

clone size: .
J gene: TRBJ2-5
V gene: TRBV10-3
CDR3 protein: AIRGTQETQY

clone size: many
J gene: TRBJ2-1
V gene: TRBV12-3/TRBV12-4
CDR3 protein: ASSLQGFGNEQF

clone size: few
J gene: TRBJ2-5
V gene: TRBV12-3/TRBV12-4
CDR3 protein: ASSLTNMEETQY

clone size: .
J gene: TRBJ2-3
V gene: TRBV19
CDR3 protein: ASSLRSGTDTQY

clone size: many
J gene: TRBJ1-1
V gene: TRBV7-8
CDR3 protein: ASSLRDSNTEAF

clone size: many
J gene: TRBJ2-2
V gene: TRBV5-4
CDR3 protein: ASSFKQIAPYTGELF

clone size: many
J gene: TRBJ2-5
V gene: TRBV7-2
CDR3 protein: ASSTPRPEETQY

clone size: few
J gene: TRBJ1-1
V gene: TRBV7-9
CDR3 protein: ASRDHKGQMNTEAF

clone size: .
J gene: TRBJ1-5
V gene: TRBV28
CDR3 protein: ASRGEPFAQH

clone size: few
J gene: TRBJ2-7
V gene: TRBV28
CDR3 protein: ASSRTVYEQY

clone size: many
J gene: TRBJ2-2
V gene: TRBV3-1
CDR3 protein: ASRPTGAYGELF

clone size: few
J gene: TRBJ2-7
V gene: TRBV19
CDR3 protein: ASSMGGSPYEQY

clone size: many
J gene: TRBJ1-1
V gene: TRBV11-2
CDR3 protein: ASSLDQWTEAF

clone size: many
J gene: TRBJ2-1
V gene: TRBV6-6
CDR3 protein: ASSIAGDYNEQF

clone size: .
J gene: TRBJ1-3
V gene: TRBV3-1
CDR3 protein: ASSQDRGAAGNTIY

clone size: many
J gene: TRBJ1-4
V gene: TRBV15
CDR3 protein: ATSRVNTEKLF

clone size: many
J gene: TRBJ1-6
V gene: TRBV6-5
CDR3 protein: ASSYTSSSYNSPLH